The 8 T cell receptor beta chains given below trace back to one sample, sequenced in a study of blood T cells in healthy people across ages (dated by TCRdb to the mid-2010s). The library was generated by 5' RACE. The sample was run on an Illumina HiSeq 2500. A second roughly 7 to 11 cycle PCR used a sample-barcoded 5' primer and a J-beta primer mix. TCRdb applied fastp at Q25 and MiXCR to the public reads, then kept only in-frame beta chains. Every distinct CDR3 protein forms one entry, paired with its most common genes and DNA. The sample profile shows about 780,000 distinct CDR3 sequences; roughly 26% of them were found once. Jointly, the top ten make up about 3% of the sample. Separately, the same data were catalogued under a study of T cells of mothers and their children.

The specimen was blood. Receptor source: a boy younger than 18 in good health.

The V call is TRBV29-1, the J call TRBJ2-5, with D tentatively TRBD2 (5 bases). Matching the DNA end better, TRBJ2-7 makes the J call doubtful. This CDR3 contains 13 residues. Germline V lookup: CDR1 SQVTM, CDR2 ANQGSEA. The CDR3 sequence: CSGWAGDSYEQYF. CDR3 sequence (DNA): TGCAGCGGCTGGGCGGGCGACTCCTACGAGCAGTACTTC.

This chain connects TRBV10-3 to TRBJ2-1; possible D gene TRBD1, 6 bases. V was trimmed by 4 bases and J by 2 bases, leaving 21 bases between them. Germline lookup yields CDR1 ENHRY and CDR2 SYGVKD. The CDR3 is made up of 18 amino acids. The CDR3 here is CAISVQGSFWLAYNEQFF. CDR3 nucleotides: TGTGCCATCAGTGTACAGGGTTCGTTTTGGCTTGCCTACAATGAGCAGTTCTTC.

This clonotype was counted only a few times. The CDR3 loop reads CASSYSAGLAETQYF. CDR3 sequence (DNA): TGTGCCAGCAGTTACTCGGCAGGGCTGGCAGAGACCCAGTACTTC. The V and J genes are TRBV6-6 and TRBJ2-5; tentatively, D is TRBD1 (5 bases). The CDR3 loop spans 15 amino acids. Germline V gives CDR1 MNHNY, CDR2 SVGAGI (reference sequence). V lost 0 bases and J lost 4, with 12 bases in between.

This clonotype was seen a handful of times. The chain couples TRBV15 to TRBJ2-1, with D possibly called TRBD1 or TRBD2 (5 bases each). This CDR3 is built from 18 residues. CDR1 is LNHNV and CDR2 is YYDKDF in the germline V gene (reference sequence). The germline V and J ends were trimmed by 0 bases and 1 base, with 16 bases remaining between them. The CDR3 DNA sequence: TGTGCCACCAGCAGAGATCGTGGGGACGCACCATCCTACAATGAGCAGTTCTTC. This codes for CATSRDRGDAPSYNEQFF.

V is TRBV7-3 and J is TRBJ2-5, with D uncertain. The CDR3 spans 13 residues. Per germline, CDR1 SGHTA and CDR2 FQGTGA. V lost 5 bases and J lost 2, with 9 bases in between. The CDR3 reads CASSPSTQETQYF. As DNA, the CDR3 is TGTGCCAGCAGCCCTTCGACGCAAGAGACCCAGTACTTC.

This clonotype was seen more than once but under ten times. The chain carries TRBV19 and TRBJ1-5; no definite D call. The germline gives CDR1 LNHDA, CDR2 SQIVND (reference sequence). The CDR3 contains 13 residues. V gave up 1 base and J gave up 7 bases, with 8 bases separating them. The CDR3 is CASSIGGRQPQHF. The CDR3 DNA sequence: TGTGCCAGTAGTATAGGAGGAAGACAGCCCCAGCATTTT. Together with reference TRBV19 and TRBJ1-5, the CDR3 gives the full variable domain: DGGITQSPKYLFRKEGQNVTLSCEQNLNHDAMYWYRQDPGQGLRLIYYSQIVNDFQKGDIAEGYSVSREKKESFPLTVTSAQKNPTAFYLCASSIGGRQPQHFGDGTRLSIL.

Written as DNA, the CDR3 is TGTGCCAGCAGTTACGGACCGAGAGACTACGAGCAGTACTTC. Residues: CASSYGPRDYEQYF. The genes are TRBV6-2 or TRBV6-3 and TRBJ2-5; D gene ambiguous. The end of the DNA aligns better with TRBJ2-7, so the J call may be wrong. The CDR3 loop spans 14 amino acids. In germline, CDR1 is MNHEY, CDR2 SVGEGT.

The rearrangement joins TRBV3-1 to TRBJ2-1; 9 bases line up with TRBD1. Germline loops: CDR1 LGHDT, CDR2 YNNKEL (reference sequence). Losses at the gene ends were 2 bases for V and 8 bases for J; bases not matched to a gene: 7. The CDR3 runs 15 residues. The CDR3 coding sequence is TGTGCCAGCAGCCAATACAGGGGGCCGCACGATGAGCAGTTCTTC. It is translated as CASSQYRGPHDEQFF.